A selection of T cell receptor beta chains follows, all from one sample in a study of siplizumab effects on memory and regulatory T cells. Produced via immunoSEQ multiplex PCR; TCRdb's table is partial and in-frame only. The repertoire holds under 110,000 clones, with about 93% as singletons. Sequenced: non-Treg CD4+ T cells sorted from blood. Receptors were obtained from a human donor in good health. The CDR3 runs from the conserved cysteine through the conserved F or W. A D gene is named only where the DNA matches it firmly. Some rows mark clone size as missing; the rest say once, few, many or name a class of expanded clone.

DNA | CDR3 | D | size | J | V
TGTGCCAGCAGAAACGGACTAGCGGGAGTCACCGGGGAGCTGTTTTTT | CASRNGLAGVTGELFF | TRBD2 | - | TRBJ2-2 | TRBV7-9
TGTGCCAGCAGCTTAGGGAGGGCCTACAATGAGCAGTTCTTC | CASSLGRAYNEQFF | - | - | TRBJ2-1 | TRBV11-3
TGTGCCAGCTCACCCCTTGGACTAGCGGGAGGGGTGCAGTTCTTC | CASSPLGLAGGVQFF | TRBD2 | - | TRBJ2-1 | TRBV18
TGTGCCATCAGTGATACGACAGGGAAAGGGAACACTGAAGCTTTCTTT | CAISDTTGKGNTEAFF | TRBD1 | - | TRBJ1-1 | TRBV10-3
TGTGCTAGTGGAGAACCCGGGACAGGGGGTTGGCGCTACAATGAGCAGTTCTTC | CASGEPGTGGWRYNEQFF | TRBD1 | - | TRBJ2-1 | TRBV12-5
TGCACCACATCCGGACAGGGCCCCAACAATGAGCAGTTCTTC | CTTSGQGPNNEQFF | TRBD1 | - | TRBJ2-1 | TRBV29-1
TGTGCCAGCAGCGTACCTAGCAAAGAGACCCAGTACTTC | CASSVPSKETQYF | - | - | TRBJ2-5 | TRBV9
TGTGCCAGCAGCTTAGCGCGAACTAGCGGGAGTACAGATACGCAGTATTTT | CASSLARTSGSTDTQYF | TRBD2 | - | TRBJ2-3 | TRBV7-9
TGTGCCAGCAGCTATTCAGGGTTCGAGCAGTACTTC | CASSYSGFEQYF | - | - | TRBJ2-7 | TRBV5-8
TGTGCCAGCAGCTTAGCCGGTGGGGTGAATGAGCAGTTCTTC | CASSLAGGVNEQFF | - | - | TRBJ2-1 | TRBV7-9
TGTGCCAGCAGCTTTTTTGGGCCTACCGGCCACGAGCAGTACTTC | CASSFFGPTGHEQYF | - | once | TRBJ2-7 | TRBV7-9
TGTGCCATCAGTGGCACTCCAGGGGTTGGAAACACCATATATTTT | CAISGTPGVGNTIYF | - | - | TRBJ1-3 | TRBV10-3
TGTGCCAGCAGCTACAGGGGGCATGAAAAACTGTTTTTT | CASSYRGHEKLFF | TRBD1 | - | TRBJ1-4 | TRBV6-5
TGTGCCAGCAGCCCCCGACTAGCGGGAGGGTTAGGTATTCAGTACTTC | CASSPRLAGGLGIQYF | TRBD2 | - | TRBJ2-4 | TRBV11-3
TGCGCCAGCAGCCGGGGACAGGGGATCGAGGAGTACTTC | CASSRGQGIEEYF | TRBD1 | once | TRBJ2-7 | TRBV5-1
TGTGCCAGCAGCCCCCGGGACAGACTAAGGAGCAATCAGCCCCAGCATTTT | CASSPRDRLRSNQPQHF | TRBD1 | - | TRBJ1-5 | TRBV7-9
TGTGCCAGCTCACCCCGGCGGGGCACTGGTAACACCGGGGAGCTGTTTTTT | CASSPRRGTGNTGELFF | - | few | TRBJ2-2 | TRBV18
TGTGCCAGTAGTCCGATCCCGGGACAGGCCTACGAGCAGTACTTC | CASSPIPGQAYEQYF | TRBD1 | - | TRBJ2-7 | TRBV19
TGTGCCAGCAGCTTTAGCGGGAGTCGCTACGAGCAGTACTTC | CASSFSGSRYEQYF | TRBD2 | - | TRBJ2-7 | TRBV5-4
TGTGCCGCTCGCGGCACATTCACCTACGAGCAGTACTTC | CAARGTFTYEQYF | - | once | TRBJ2-7 | TRBV28
TGTGCCAGCAGCCCGCGCCGGAGCGGGAGTCCCTACGAGCAGTACTTC | CASSPRRSGSPYEQYF | TRBD2 | - | TRBJ2-7 | TRBV7-2
TGCAGCGTTCCGGACAGGGGTAATGGGGGCTACACCTTC | CSVPDRGNGGYTF | TRBD1 | - | TRBJ1-2 | TRBV29-1
TGTGCCAGCTCACCCCCCGAGAGGGGAGAGACCCAGTACTTC | CASSPPERGETQYF | - | - | TRBJ2-5 | TRBV18
TGTGCCAGCTCACCGAGCTCCTACGAGCAGTACTTC | CASSPSSYEQYF | - | - | TRBJ2-7 | TRBV18